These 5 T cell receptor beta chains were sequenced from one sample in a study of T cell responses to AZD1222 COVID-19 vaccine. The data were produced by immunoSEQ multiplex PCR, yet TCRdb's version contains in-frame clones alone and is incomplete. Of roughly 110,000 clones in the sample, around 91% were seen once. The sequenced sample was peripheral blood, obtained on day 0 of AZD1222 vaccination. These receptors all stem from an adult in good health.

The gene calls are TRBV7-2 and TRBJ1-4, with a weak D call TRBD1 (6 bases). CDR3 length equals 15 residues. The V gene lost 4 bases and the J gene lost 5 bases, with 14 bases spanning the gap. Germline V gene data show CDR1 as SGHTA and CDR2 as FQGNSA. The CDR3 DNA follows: TGTGCCAGCAGCTCTACAGGGAGTCCAAATGAAAAACTGTTTTTT. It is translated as CASSSTGSPNEKLFF.

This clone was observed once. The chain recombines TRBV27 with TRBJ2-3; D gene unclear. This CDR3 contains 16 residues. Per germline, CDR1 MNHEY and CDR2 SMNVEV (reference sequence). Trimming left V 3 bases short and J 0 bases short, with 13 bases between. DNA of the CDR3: TGTGCCAGCAGTTTTCTCTCCCGGGTTAGCACAGATACGCAGTATTTT. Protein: CASSFLSRVSTDTQYF.

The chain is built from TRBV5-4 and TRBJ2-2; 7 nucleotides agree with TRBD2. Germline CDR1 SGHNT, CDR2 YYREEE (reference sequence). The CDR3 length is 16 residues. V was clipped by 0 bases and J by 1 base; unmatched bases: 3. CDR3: CASSLGAGVNTGELFF. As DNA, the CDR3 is TGTGCCAGCAGCTTGGGGGCGGGGGTGAACACCGGGGAGCTGTTTTTT.

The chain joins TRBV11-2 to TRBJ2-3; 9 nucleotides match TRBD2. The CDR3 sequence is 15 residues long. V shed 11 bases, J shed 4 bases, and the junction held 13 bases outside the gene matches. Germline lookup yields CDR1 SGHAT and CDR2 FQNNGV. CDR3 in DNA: TGTGCCGTTCAGGGGCGGGGGGGCCGCTCAGATACGCAGTATTTT. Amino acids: CAVQGRGGRSDTQYF.

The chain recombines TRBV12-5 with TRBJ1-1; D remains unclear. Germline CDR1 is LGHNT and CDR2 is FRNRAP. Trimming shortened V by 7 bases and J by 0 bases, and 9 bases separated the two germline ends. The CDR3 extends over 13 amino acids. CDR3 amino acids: CASVLGMNTEAFF. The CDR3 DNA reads TGTGCTAGTGTCCTAGGGATGAACACTGAAGCTTTCTTT.